The following is a TCR beta chain sequence with its context. Its antigen is currently not known. Base-call qualities are not available, and no considerably larger clone is one nucleotide away. This sample was taken from a study of blood T cell repertoires in COVID-19 (dated by TCRdb to the early 2020s). With respect to the entire study: The collaborator samples originated in the United States, Italy and Spain and spanned the acute and convalescent phases of COVID-19. The prospective study material was composed of cDNA or gDNA derived from T cells, B-cell-depleted T cells, or PBMCs. Deeply sampled blood TCRbeta repertoires from subjects exposed to, actively infected with, or recovered from COVID-19 were included in the dataset. A freely available public database, intended as a resource for researchers studying the immune response to SARS-CoV-2, is where the repertoires were released. The samples were drawn from the first 160 participants of the ongoing ImmuneRACE study and from roughly 1,300 subjects provided by 6 global collaborators. Sample metadata almost always included a de-identified subject ID, COVID-19 status, age in years and sex. Where available, HLA class I and class II types were taken from metadata supplied by the sample provider and were not determined by assay-based typing.

TCRbeta CDR3 regions were amplified from genomic DNA using the immunoSEQ Assay, a bias-controlled multiplex PCR. The authors processed their data as follows. Within the assay, amplification of reference gene primers was used to estimate how many nucleated cells each sample contained. To quantify the absolute abundance of each unique TCRbeta CDR3 rearrangement, sequence reads were collapsed and filtered. Productive Simpson clonality was computed per sample as the square root of Simpson's diversity index over productive rearrangements. Sourced from immuneACCESS, this table was stored by TCRdb with only in-frame sequences that have V and J called. A share of the clones is absent; for the studies checked, an unresolved V gene accounts for under half, and the remainder has no known explanation. Clonal size and the V and J genes are those of that table, whereas D and trimming came from the DNA. For this sample the table gives about 260,000 clones, of which 88% were detected only once. The ten most abundant clones make up 10% of the sample.

Including cysteine and phenylalanine, the CDR3 has 16 amino acids. The kept DNA is CDR3 alone, 48 bases in frame from the first base. CDR1 and CDR2 were assigned from the germline V gene as SGDLS and YYNGEE. Trimming accounts for 2 bases at V and 9 bases at J, while the number of junction bases matched to no gene is 7. One collaborating source in Seattle enrolled patients while the patients were actively infected and followed the patients over time throughout the course of disease. Each collaborating institution followed its own protocols to collect whole blood in K2EDTA tubes. For TCRbeta analysis, collaborator samples were shipped as frozen whole blood, as isolated PBMCs, or as DNA extracted from either sample type. Broader findings and caveats from the paper: How much clinical and demographic metadata was included differed by source and by participant, and the metadata was provided uncurated.

The specimen was peripheral blood. Recombination linked TRBV9 to TRBJ2-1, and 14 junctional nucleotides match TRBD2. This TCR derives from a woman between 65 and 79 years old with COVID-19, enrolled during active disease. CDR3 region: CASSVRGLAGEAEQFF. The DNA is TGTGCCAGCAGCGTCCGGGGACTAGCGGGAGAGGCTGAGCAGTTCTTC.